This T cell receptor beta chain was identified during a study of cytomegalovirus exposure and HLA in healthy donors (dated by TCRdb to the late 2010s). Study-level background: In an earlier analysis of fewer than 750 of the donors, about 260 Gb of sequence data and roughly 100 million unique TCR beta sequences from about 179 million T cells were reported. About 310 gigabases of sequencing data and tens of millions of unique TCR sequences were included in an early release covering 500 to 750 HLA-typed donors. Of the 300 to 400 genotyped donors, roughly 85% fell in the genetic ancestry cluster associated with self-reported Caucasian donors. The study aimed to test whether cataloging public T cell receptors could reveal signatures of past pathogen exposure. The T cell repertoires of 700 or so subjects were profiled by immunosequencing and related to cytomegalovirus serostatus. Besides the first cohort of 666 subjects, a separate validation cohort made up of roughly 120 different subjects was used. The study combined high-throughput TCR immunosequencing, statistical association of individual TCRs with disease status, and machine learning to predict cytomegalovirus infection status. A later analysis re-examined previously published TCR beta repertoires from just over 650 donors and added high-resolution HLA genotyping to investigate patterns of TCR occurrence. The later analysis used no new phenotypic data to find candidate immune exposures, relying instead on TCR beta sequences and their occurrence across donors. An earlier analysis of about 600 of the donors used high-throughput TCR beta sequencing to judge whether each TCR beta V gene segment behaved as functional or pseudogenic. Donor age, sex, ethnicity and CMV serostatus were collected together with the repertoire data. A later genetic analysis took genome-wide SNP genotypes for about three fifths of the 666 donors and used that subset as a discovery cohort. All discovery cohort repertoires had been generated on a single sequencing platform. HLA typing covered class I and class II loci at four-digit resolution. Typing coverage varied by locus: about 629-630 donors for A, B, C, DRB1 and DQB1; about 520 for DQA1; about 570 for DPA1; under 490 for DPB1. A few DR-DQ haplotypes were handled as single units for association and clustering because linkage in the cohort was strong. Among around 400 genotyped donors of the cohort, an average of approximately 240,000 unique TCR beta nucleotide sequences was sequenced per donor, of which about 18% were non-productive.

A note on this clone: What antigen it recognizes has not been identified. Base qualities are missing; no much larger clone stands one base away.

Library prep was done by the immunoSEQ multiplex PCR assay. For the multiplex PCR, a mixture combining 60 forward primers for TCR Vbeta segments and 13 reverse primers for TCR Jbeta segments was used. Amplification of the CDR3 region of rearranged TCR beta genes was performed with a multiplex PCR assay on genomic DNA. The Illumina HiSeq System was used to sequence the amplified TCR beta libraries as 87-base-pair reads. The authors processed their data as follows. Across the 500 to 750 repertoires, a later analysis counted roughly 84 million unique TCR beta chains, approximately 10 million of which were shared by at least two donors. A nearest-neighbor algorithm error-corrected the raw reads and collapsed the reads into unique sequences, merging closely related sequences to remove PCR and sequencing errors. Alignment of CDR3 sequences to IMGT reference sequences was used to assign V, D and J gene segments. For a sequence to be retained, a match of at least six nucleotides was required to both a V gene segment and a J gene segment. Rearrangements were called productive when the CDR3 lacked stop codons and stayed in frame with V and J; all others were non-productive. CDR3 was defined by IMGT convention, running from the second conserved V-encoded cysteine to the conserved J-encoded phenylalanine. The earlier analysis of some 600 of the donors excluded sequences that lacked an unambiguous match to a single V gene segment. In an earlier analysis of 587 of the donors, V segments were called functional above 56.7% productive rearrangements and were called segregating when the between-donor standard deviation exceeded 5%. A statistical classification framework was developed to diagnose cytomegalovirus status using the catalog of TCR beta chain sequences. In a later analysis, V and J genes were assigned by comparing TCR nucleotide sequences against IMGT/GENE-DB human TR gene sequences. Using the TCRdist pipeline, a later analysis assigned CDR3 sequences along with most-parsimonious VDJ recombination scenarios. In a later analysis, each TCR beta chain was defined by its CDR3 amino acid sequence together with its V-gene family, and reads lacking a unique V-gene family were excluded. As a way to deal with suspected cross-contamination and a sequencing artifact, a later analysis dropped 450 to 700 nucleotide sequences that were highly shared and had low generation probability. A later analysis calculated a clonal expansion index for each public chain from normalized within-repertoire ranks of inferred template counts. In a later analysis, generation probabilities were computed using a VDJ recombination model fitted to out-of-frame rearrangements, and the results were checked against IGoR. In a later analysis, hypergeometric tests were used to score TCR-TCR, TCR-HLA and TCR-CMV co-occurrence, with a repertoire-size bias correction applied to TCR pairs. False discovery rates were estimated in a later analysis by permuting HLA or CMV assignments 20 times. A later analysis grouped co-occurring TCRs with DBSCAN, adding TCRdist sequence similarity when clustering within HLA-allele-positive subsets. For co-occurrence clustering, repertoires with fewer than 30,000 or more than 120,000 public chains were excluded, along with about five repertoires with anomalous nucleotide sharing. TCRdb obtained this table from immuneACCESS and retained in-frame rearrangements with V and J assigned. These tables miss some clones; where compared with another copy, unresolved V genes account for less than half of the shortfall, and the remainder is unexplained. V, J and clone size were drawn from that table, and D and trimming were deduced from the DNA. For this sample there are a few hundred thousand clones; about 93% appear just once. The ten top clones hold approximately 1.5% of the sample.

The cohort comprised 550 to 700 healthy bone marrow donors. Cohort members were all nominally healthy when sampled, although unrecorded immune exposures were likely present. The donor was CMV seronegative and was included in the group of a few hundred seronegative cohort members. Every donor gave a peripheral blood sample, and the peripheral blood mononuclear cells from that sample were used for TCR beta sequencing. Genomic DNA was extracted from the blood cell samples with the Qiagen DNeasy Blood Extraction Kit. CDR3 length: 15 amino acids, cysteine to phenylalanine. Here the CDR3 DNA is all that survives: 45 bases in frame from base 1. V gives up 1 base and J gives up 5 bases, and the segment between their germline ends measures 12 bases. CDR1 and CDR2 are drawn from the germline V gene: SGHVS, FQNEAQ. On the study overall, not on this receptor specifically: Because some donors lacked HLA typing at each locus, the association tests relied only on the typed subset. A later analysis found that most CMV-associated TCR beta chains appeared HLA-restricted, with HLA associations seemingly driven largely by CMV exposure. Correlated functional status among segregating V segments might reflect linkage disequilibrium, but an unknown experimental factor could not be ruled out. The only immune exposure information available for the cohort was CMV serostatus. In a later genetic analysis, fewer N-insertions in productive TCRs were reported among donors in an Asian-associated ancestry cluster than the roughly 700-donor mean. Most TCR sequences were seen in very few donors, while some public TCRs were found in many individuals. In a later analysis, several top co-occurrence clusters were reported to appear linked to parvovirus B19, influenza, CMV and Epstein-Barr virus. A further reported finding was that TCR beta sequences accurately predicted the HLA-A and HLA-B alleles for most subjects in the first cohort. Because counts were too low, 15 or so rarely observed V segments, including chromosome 9 orphons, were excluded from the earlier analysis of around 590 of the donors. In this cohort, only TCR beta chains were sequenced, and detectable features were limited by the absence of alpha or paired-chain data. An earlier analysis of roughly 570 of the donors showed that most TCR beta V segments appeared in productive rearrangements either about 87% or about 30% of the time, which broadly matched IMGT annotations. In a later analysis, HLA-associated TCR beta chains showed more clonal expansion and lower generation probabilities than non-associated chains that were equally common. In both the original and validation cohorts, the classifier was reported to diagnose cytomegalovirus status with high specificity and sensitivity. In vitro tests confirmed that a few of the cytomegalovirus-associated TCR beta chains recognize cytomegalovirus antigens. The authors suggested that the approach could potentially be extended to other disease states and immunological phenotypes. The 87-base-pair reads could not distinguish some IMGT-functional V segments, including TRBV6-2 and TRBV6-3, so those segments were excluded. At a false discovery rate of 0.05, a later analysis linked around 17,000 TCR beta sequences to specific HLA alleles. In a later analysis, TCR association rates were found to vary across HLA loci, with the most associated TCRs seen for DRB1 alleles and the fewest for HLA-C alleles. Presence/absence analyses assumed roughly uniform sequencing depth across donors, an assumption that may not hold. A total of 150 to 200 TCR beta chains were listed by the study as associated with cytomegalovirus. A group of highly shared sequence variants was considered likely to be a technical artifact of the sequencing pipeline. In a later genetic analysis, a missense DCLRE1C variant was associated with V-gene and J-gene trimming of TCR beta chains, and the association was replicated in an independent cohort. When HLA alleles, especially DR and DQ, strongly co-occurred, attributing TCR associations to individual alleles was difficult.

This clonotype originated in a girl aged 2-15 years in good health and CMV-seronegative. The chain was built from TRBV7-8 and TRBJ1-5; D gene: possibly TRBD1, on 5 matching bases. The material sequenced was PBMCs. The CDR3 here reads CASSLEGGVHQPQHF. In nucleotides, the sequence is TGTGCCAGCAGCTTAGAGGGAGGGGTCCATCAGCCCCAGCATTTT.